This record looks at one T cell receptor (beta chain) sequence and its context. Its antigen is undetermined. This entry is derived from a study of CXCR3-negative and CXCR3-positive naive CD8 T cells. Study conclusions and caveats: Naive cells positive for CXCR3 carried more hydrophobic TRB CDR3s than CXCR3-negative ones.

The CDR3 contains 13 residues. From germline, CDR1 is LNHNV and CDR2 YYDKDF (reference sequence). Libraries were UMI-labeled 5' RACE TRB cDNA. TCRdb re-called the 5' RACE reads and gives one entry per CDR3 protein, without DNA. This sample's table reports some 60,000 distinct CDR3 sequences. The chain couples TRBV15 to TRBJ1-5; as DNA is missing, the TRBD1 call by TCRdb cannot be tested. The clonotype comes from a human donor in good health. Some clones in this sample may be carry-over from other donors' samples. The material sequenced was naive CXCR3+ CD8+ T cells from blood. The subset is: CD45RO-CCR7+CD27+CD95- naive CD8+ T cells expressing CXCR3 (TNR3+). CDR3 region: CATSSPPWEAQHF.